One and the same sample provided the 16 T cell receptor beta chains below, sequenced in a study of T cell responses to AZD1222 COVID-19 vaccine. Only in-frame clones appear in the TCRdb table, and some are missing; sequencing was by immunoSEQ multiplex PCR. Of 150,000 to 200,000 clones listed, 75% to 90% are singletons. Sample: peripheral blood, taken on day 0 of MenACWY control vaccination. The receptors shown here come from an adult in good health.

This chain connects TRBV20-1 to TRBJ1-5; the D is unclear. The CDR3 is made up of 12 amino acids. Germline loops: CDR1 DFQATT, CDR2 SNEGSKA (reference sequence). V was shortened by 3 bases and J by 5 bases, with 8 bases between the two germline ends. CDR3 residues: CSASRYDQPQHF. The CDR3 DNA follows: TGCAGTGCTAGTCGATATGATCAGCCCCAGCATTTT.

V and J are TRBV9 and TRBJ2-1; 11 positions agree with TRBD2. The length of the CDR3 is 16 residues. Germline lookup yields CDR1 SGDLS and CDR2 YYNGEE. The junction had 13 bases not matched to a gene; V was cut back by 4 bases and J by 10 bases. This CDR3 is CASSLRGTSGANEQFF. Here the CDR3 DNA reads TGTGCCAGCAGCCTAAGAGGGACTAGCGGAGCTAACGAGCAGTTCTTC.

The J gene is TRBJ2-5, the V gene TRBV7-2, with 8 bases lining up with TRBD1. V lost 4 bases to trimming and J lost 4 bases; unmatched junction nucleotides: 5. CDR3 length: 14 residues. Germline V lookup: CDR1 SGHTA, CDR2 FQGNSA. CDR3 sequence reads: CASSSQTGAETQYF. In DNA form, the CDR3 reads TGTGCCAGCAGCTCACAGACAGGGGCAGAGACCCAGTACTTC. The entire variable domain, with the rest obtained from reference TRBV7-2 and TRBJ2-5, is as follows: GAGVSQSPSNKVTEKGKDVELRCDPISGHTALYWYRQSLGQGLEFLIYFQGNSAPDKSGLPSDRFSAERTGGSVSTLTIQRTQQEDSAVYLCASSSQTGAETQYFGPGTRLLVL.

The V gene is TRBV30, the J gene TRBJ1-4, with 7 bases identical to TRBD1. This CDR3 is built from 13 residues. Trimming cost V 7 bases and J 3 bases; bases outside gene matches: 5. Looked up from germline, CDR1 is GTSNPN and CDR2 is SVGIG (reference sequence). CDR3 protein: CASTGRANEKLFF. CDR3 coding DNA: TGTGCCTCGACAGGGAGGGCTAATGAAAAACTGTTTTTT.

This sequence joins TRBV18 and TRBJ1-1; 8 bases align to TRBD1. Trimming at V came to 2 bases and at J to 6 bases, leaving 8 bases not matched to a gene. CDR1 KGHSH and CDR2 LQKENI come from the germline V gene. This CDR3 contains 15 residues. CDR3 DNA sequence: TGTGCCAGCTCACCATTCGGACAGGGTCGAGCTGAAGCTTTCTTT. Translation: CASSPFGQGRAEAFF.

The chain has TRBV7-2 and TRBJ1-5; no clear D. The V gene's germline CDR1 is SGHTA and CDR2 FQGNSA. This CDR3 has 16 residues. V was pared by 3 bases and J by 4 bases, with 16 bases between. The CDR3 is CASSFPASLPNQPQHF. CDR3 coding DNA: TGTGCCAGCAGCTTCCCGGCCAGCCTTCCGAATCAGCCCCAGCATTTT.

Comment on this clone: The junction differs from germline at one of its ends, possibly a read error. This rearrangement joins TRBV7-7 to TRBJ2-5, with a weak D call TRBD1 (6 bases). Germline CDR1 is SSHAT and CDR2 is FNYEAQ (reference sequence). The CDR3 has 15 residues. CDR3 DNA: TGTGCTAGCAGCGTCGAGACACAGGGCACGGAGACCCAGTACTTC. Amino acids: CASSVETQGTETQYF. Supplemented by reference TRBV7-7 and TRBJ2-5, the full variable domain reads GAGVSQSPRYKVTKRGQDVTLRCDPISSHATLYWYQQALGQGPEFLTYFNYEAQPDKSGLPSDRFSAERPEGSISTLTIQRTEQRDSAMYRCASSVETQGTETQYFGPGTRLLVL.

This clone was detected only a few times. V usage is TRBV20-1 and J usage is TRBJ2-1; D gene uncertain. The CDR3 has 11 residues. V dropped 0 bases and J dropped 10 bases, with 7 bases sitting between them. CDR1 and CDR2 from the germline V gene are DFQATT and SNEGSKA (reference sequence). CDR3 coding DNA: TGCAGTGCTAGAGATAAGGGAGAGCAGTTCTTC. Protein sequence: CSARDKGEQFF.

J is TRBJ1-5 and V is TRBV28; tentative D call: TRBD1 (5 bases). The CDR3 has 13 amino acids. The V end lost 4 bases, the J end lost 3 bases, and 7 bases lay between the germline ends. CDR1 and CDR2 from the germline V gene are MDHEN and SYDVKM. Here the CDR3 DNA reads TGTGCCAGCAGTTACAGGTACAATCAGCCCCAGCATTTT. Encoded protein: CASSYRYNQPQHF.

CDR3 sequence reads: CASSLKRDTQYF. The CDR3, as DNA: TGTGCCAGCAGCCTCAAGCGGGATACGCAGTATTTT. This chain links TRBV6-2 or TRBV6-3 with TRBJ2-3; perhaps TRBD2 as D (5 bases). Germline V gene lookup returns CDR1 MNHEY and CDR2 SVGEGT. V was trimmed by 6 bases and J by 6 bases, leaving 10 bases between them. CDR3 length: 12 residues.

This sequence joins TRBV28 and TRBJ2-5, with 8 bases fitting TRBD2. The J segment lost 5 bases and the V segment lost 2 bases, leaving 1 base of the junction unmatched. This CDR3 contains 13 residues. CDR1 and CDR2 (germline): MDHEN, SYDVKM. The CDR3 sequence is CASSLRLAETQYF. CDR3 nucleotide sequence: TGTGCCAGCAGTTTAAGACTAGCGGAGACCCAGTACTTC.

V and J are TRBV30 and TRBJ1-4; D might be TRBD1 (5 bases). The CDR3 has 13 residues. The ends were cut back, 3 bases at V and 11 bases at J, with 16 bases in the middle. The germline gives CDR1 GTSNPN, CDR2 SVGIG (reference sequence). CDR3 amino acids: CAWSVIGTLKLFF. The CDR3 bases are TGTGCCTGGAGCGTCATCGGGACCCTCAAACTGTTTTTT.

With regard to this clone: This sample includes further DNA sequences coding for the same CDR3. The chain couples TRBV6-2 or TRBV6-3 to TRBJ1-5; 8 nucleotides line up with TRBD1. Germline trimming cut 5 bases from V and 2 bases from J; bases unmatched to any gene: 5. Germline-derived CDR1 and CDR2 are MNHEY and SVGEGT. The CDR3 runs to 15 residues. The CDR3: CASSPGQGRNQPQHF. The CDR3 DNA reads as TGTGCCAGCAGTCCCGGACAGGGACGCAATCAGCCCCAGCATTTT.

The chain uses TRBV6-5 and TRBJ2-7; tentatively, D is TRBD1 or TRBD2 (5 bases each). The length of the CDR3 is 16 residues. Germline CDR1 and CDR2: MNHEY and SVGAGI. The ends were cut back, 4 bases at V and 5 bases at J, with 21 bases in the middle. The CDR3 sequence is CASSLGVGTGFDEQYF. DNA for the CDR3: TGTGCCAGCAGTTTGGGGGTAGGAACGGGATTCGACGAGCAGTACTTC.

This sequence joins TRBV7-9 and TRBJ2-5; the D gene is possibly TRBD2 (5 bases). The CDR3 contains 14 residues. Germline CDR1 SEHNR, CDR2 FQNEAQ (reference sequence). V lost 2 bases, J lost 7 bases, and 14 bases lay in between. Written as DNA, the CDR3 is TGTGCCAGCAGCTTACTAGCAGGTGATGGGACCCAGTACTTC. The encoded protein is CASSLLAGDGTQYF.

This rearrangement joins TRBV30 to TRBJ1-6, with 9 positions matching TRBD1. With 2 bases clipped from V and 9 bases from J, the junction kept 14 bases outside the gene matches. Looked up from germline, CDR1 is GTSNPN and CDR2 is SVGIG (reference sequence). The CDR3 is made up of 17 amino acids. For the CDR3, the DNA is TGTGCCTGGAGTCTCCGGACAGGGGACTTCGGAGGTTCACCCCTCCACTTT. This translates into CAWSLRTGDFGGSPLHF.